This TCR beta chain came from a study of identical twins. TCRdb called the 5' RACE reads again in MiXCR, with one record for every CDR3 protein. The sample includes 400,000 to 650,000 distinct CDR3 sequences, 22% seen only once; the top ten take 0.75% to 0.95%. Germline V lookup: CDR1 SGHTA, CDR2 FQGNSA. V lost 6 bases and J lost 8; bases outside the gene matches: 6. This CDR3 spans 13 amino acids. These data were likewise used in another study, on T cells expressing NK-cell markers. In that study: The study sequenced eight donors, seven HCMV-seropositive and one seronegative. These same clonotypes (in four donors) also led the CD3+CD56-NKG2C+ fraction.

The chain joins TRBV7-2 to TRBJ2-3; TRBD2 matches 9 bases. The clonotype comes from a woman under 30 in good health. Sequencing used CD4+ T cells sorted from blood. The CDR3 bases are TGTGCCAGCAGACCAGGTAGCGGGGGTACGCAGTATTTT. This encodes CASRPGSGGTQYF. The full variable domain, with the rest looked up from reference TRBV7-2 and TRBJ2-3, is GAGVSQSPSNKVTEKGKDVELRCDPISGHTALYWYRQSLGQGLEFLIYFQGNSAPDKSGLPSDRFSAERTGGSVSTLTIQRTQQEDSAVYLCASRPGSGGTQYFGPGTRLTVL.